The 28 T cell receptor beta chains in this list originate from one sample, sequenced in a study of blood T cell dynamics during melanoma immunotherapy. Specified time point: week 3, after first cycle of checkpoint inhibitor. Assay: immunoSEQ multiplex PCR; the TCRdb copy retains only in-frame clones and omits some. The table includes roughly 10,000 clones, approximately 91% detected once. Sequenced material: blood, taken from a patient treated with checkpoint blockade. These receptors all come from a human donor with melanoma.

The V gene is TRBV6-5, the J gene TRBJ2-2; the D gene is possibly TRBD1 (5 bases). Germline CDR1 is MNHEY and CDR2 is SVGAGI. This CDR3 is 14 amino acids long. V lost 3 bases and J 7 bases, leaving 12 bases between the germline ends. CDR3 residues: CASSYNRHIGELFF. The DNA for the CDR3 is TGTGCCAGCAGTTATAACAGGCATATCGGGGAGCTGTTTTTT.

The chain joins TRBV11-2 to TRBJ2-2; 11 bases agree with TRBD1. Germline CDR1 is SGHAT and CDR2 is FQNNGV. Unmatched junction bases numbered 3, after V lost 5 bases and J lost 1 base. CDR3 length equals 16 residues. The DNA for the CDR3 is TGTGCCAGCAGCCCCGGGACAGGGGGGAACACCGGGGAGCTGTTTTTT. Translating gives CASSPGTGGNTGELFF.

The CDR3 region is CASSPGRGLDEQYF. CDR3 nucleotides: TGTGCCAGCAGCCCAGGGAGGGGACTCGACGAGCAGTACTTC. This rearrangement joins TRBV7-9 to TRBJ2-7; 7 positions match TRBD2. The V and J ends lost 5 bases and 5 bases, in that order; junction bases with no gene match: 9. This CDR3 has 14 amino acids. Germline CDR1 is SEHNR and CDR2 is FQNEAQ (reference sequence).

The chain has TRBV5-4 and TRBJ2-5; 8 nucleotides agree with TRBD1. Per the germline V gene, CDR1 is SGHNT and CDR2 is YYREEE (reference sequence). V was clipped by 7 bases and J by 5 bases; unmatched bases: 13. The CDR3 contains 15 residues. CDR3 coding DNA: TGTGCCAGCGGTGCCTCGGGACAGGCGGAGGAGACCCAGTACTTC. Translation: CASGASGQAEETQYF.

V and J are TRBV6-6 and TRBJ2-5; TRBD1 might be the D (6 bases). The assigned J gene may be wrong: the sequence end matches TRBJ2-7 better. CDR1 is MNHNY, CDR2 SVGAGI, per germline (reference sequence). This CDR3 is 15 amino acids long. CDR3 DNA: TGTGCCAGCACTCCTAGGCAGGGGAGCTCCTACGAGCAGTACTTC. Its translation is CASTPRQGSSYEQYF.

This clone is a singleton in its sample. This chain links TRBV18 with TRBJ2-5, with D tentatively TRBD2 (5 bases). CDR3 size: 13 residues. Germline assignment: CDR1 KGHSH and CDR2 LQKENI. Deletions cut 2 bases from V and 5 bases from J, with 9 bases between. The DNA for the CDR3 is TGTGCCAGCTCACCAGGACTCCGGGAGACCCAGTACTTC. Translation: CASSPGLRETQYF.

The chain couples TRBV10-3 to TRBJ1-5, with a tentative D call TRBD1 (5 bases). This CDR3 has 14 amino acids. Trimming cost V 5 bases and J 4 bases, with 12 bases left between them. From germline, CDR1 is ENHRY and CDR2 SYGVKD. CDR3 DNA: TGTGCCATCAGTCCCGGGACGGTTAATCAGCCCCAGCATTTT. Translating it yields CAISPGTVNQPQHF.

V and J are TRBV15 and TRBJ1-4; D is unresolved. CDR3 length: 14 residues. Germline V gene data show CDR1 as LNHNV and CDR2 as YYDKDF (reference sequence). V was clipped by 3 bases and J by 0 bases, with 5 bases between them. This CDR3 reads CATSSTSTNEKLFF. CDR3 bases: TGTGCCACCAGCAGTACATCAACTAATGAAAAACTGTTTTTT.

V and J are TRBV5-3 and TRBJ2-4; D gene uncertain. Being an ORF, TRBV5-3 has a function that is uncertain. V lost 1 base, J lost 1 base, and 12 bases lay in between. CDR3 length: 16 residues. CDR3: CARSLCEEDAKNIQYF. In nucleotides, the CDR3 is TGTGCCAGAAGCTTGTGTGAGGAAGATGCCAAAAACATTCAGTACTTC.

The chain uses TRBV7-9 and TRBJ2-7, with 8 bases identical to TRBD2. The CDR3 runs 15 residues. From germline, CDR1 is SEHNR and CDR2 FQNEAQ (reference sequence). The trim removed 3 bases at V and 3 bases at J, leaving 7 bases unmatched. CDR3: CASSFQPRGDYEQYF. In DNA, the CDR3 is TGTGCCAGCAGCTTCCAGCCGCGGGGGGACTACGAGCAGTACTTC.

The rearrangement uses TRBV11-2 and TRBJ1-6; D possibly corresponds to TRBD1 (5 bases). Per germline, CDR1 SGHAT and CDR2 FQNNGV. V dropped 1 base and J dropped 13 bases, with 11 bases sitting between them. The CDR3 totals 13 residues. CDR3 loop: CASSLVRGVPLHF. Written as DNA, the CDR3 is TGTGCCAGCAGCTTAGTAAGGGGTGTTCCCCTCCACTTT.

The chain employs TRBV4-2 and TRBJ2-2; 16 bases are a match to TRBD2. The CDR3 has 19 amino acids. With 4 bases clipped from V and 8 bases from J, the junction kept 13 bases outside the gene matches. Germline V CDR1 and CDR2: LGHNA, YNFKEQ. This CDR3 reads CASSLIGTSGGASGGELFF. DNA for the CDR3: TGTGCCAGCAGCCTGATCGGGACTAGCGGGGGGGCCTCCGGAGGGGAGCTGTTTTTT.

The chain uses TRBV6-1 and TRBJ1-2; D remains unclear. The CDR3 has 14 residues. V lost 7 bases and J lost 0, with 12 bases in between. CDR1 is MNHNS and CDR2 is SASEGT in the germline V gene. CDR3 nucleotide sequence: TGTGCCAGCAATCTAATAGATTCTAACTATGGCTACACCTTC. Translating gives CASNLIDSNYGYTF.

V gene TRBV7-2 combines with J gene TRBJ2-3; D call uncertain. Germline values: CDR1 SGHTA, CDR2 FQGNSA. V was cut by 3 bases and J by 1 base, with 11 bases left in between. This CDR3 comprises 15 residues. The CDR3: CASSFSPGRTDTQYF. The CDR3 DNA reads TGTGCCAGCAGCTTTTCACCGGGCCGCACAGATACGCAGTATTTT.

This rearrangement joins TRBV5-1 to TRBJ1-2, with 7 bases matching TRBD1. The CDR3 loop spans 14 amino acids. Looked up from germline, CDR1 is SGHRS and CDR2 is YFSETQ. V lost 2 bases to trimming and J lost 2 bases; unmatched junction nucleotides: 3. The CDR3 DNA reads TGCGCCAGCAGCTTCGAGGGACAGAACTATGGCTACACCTTC. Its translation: CASSFEGQNYGYTF.

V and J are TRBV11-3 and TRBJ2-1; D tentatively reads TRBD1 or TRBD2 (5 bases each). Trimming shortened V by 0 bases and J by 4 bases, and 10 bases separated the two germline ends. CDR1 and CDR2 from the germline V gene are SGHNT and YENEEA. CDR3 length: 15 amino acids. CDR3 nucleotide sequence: TGTGCCAGCAGCTTAGACGGGACCTCTTACAATGAGCAGTTCTTC. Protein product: CASSLDGTSYNEQFF.

The CDR3 loop is CASSRDTFYEQYF. In DNA form, the CDR3 reads TGTGCCAGCAGCCGCGACACGTTCTACGAGCAGTACTTC. The chain uses TRBV7-9 and TRBJ2-7; no clear D. Trimming cost V 5 bases and J 3 bases, with 11 bases left between them. The CDR3 loop spans 13 amino acids. Germline-derived CDR1 and CDR2 are SEHNR and FQNEAQ (reference sequence).

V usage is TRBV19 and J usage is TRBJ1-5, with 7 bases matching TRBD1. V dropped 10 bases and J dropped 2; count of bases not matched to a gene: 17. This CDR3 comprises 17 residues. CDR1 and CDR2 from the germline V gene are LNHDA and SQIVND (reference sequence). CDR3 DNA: TGTGCCACCTCGGGCGACATAGGGGGCTTGGGCAATCAGCCCCAGCATTTT. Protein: CATSGDIGGLGNQPQHF. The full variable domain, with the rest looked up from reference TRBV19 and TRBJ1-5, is DGGITQSPKYLFRKEGQNVTLSCEQNLNHDAMYWYRQDPGQGLRLIYYSQIVNDFQKGDIAEGYSVSREKKESFPLTVTSAQKNPTAFYLCATSGDIGGLGNQPQHFGDGTRLSIL.

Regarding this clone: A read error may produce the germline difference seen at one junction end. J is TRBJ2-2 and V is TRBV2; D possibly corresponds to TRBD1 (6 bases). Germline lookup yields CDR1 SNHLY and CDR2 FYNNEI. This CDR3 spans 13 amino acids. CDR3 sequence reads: CASREVQGRELFF. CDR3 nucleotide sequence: TGTGCCAGCAGGGAAGTACAGGGCCGGGAGCTGTTTTTT.

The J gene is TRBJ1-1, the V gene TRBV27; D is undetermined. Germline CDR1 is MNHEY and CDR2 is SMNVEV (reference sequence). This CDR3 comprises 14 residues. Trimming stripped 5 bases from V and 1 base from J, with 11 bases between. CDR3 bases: TGTGCCAGCAGTCACTCAACGGGGAACACTGAAGCTTTCTTT. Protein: CASSHSTGNTEAFF.

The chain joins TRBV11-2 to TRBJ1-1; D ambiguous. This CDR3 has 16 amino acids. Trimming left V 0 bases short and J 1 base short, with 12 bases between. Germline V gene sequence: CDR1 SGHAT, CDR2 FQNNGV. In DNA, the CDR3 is TGTGCCAGCAGCTTAGAGGGCAGGCACCAGAACACTGAAGCTTTCTTT. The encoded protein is CASSLEGRHQNTEAFF. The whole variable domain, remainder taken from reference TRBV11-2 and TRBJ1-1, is EAGVAQSPRYKIIEKRQSVAFWCNPISGHATLYWYQQILGQGPKLLIQFQNNGVVDDSQLPKDRFSAERLKGVDSTLKIQPAKLEDSAVYLCASSLEGRHQNTEAFFGQGTRLTVV.

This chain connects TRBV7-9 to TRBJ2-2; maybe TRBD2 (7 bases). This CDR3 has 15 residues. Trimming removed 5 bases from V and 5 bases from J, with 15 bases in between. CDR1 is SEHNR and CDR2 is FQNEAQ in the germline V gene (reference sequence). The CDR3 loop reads CASSMGGPRTGELFF. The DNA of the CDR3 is TGTGCCAGCAGCATGGGGGGGCCGCGGACCGGGGAGCTGTTTTTT.

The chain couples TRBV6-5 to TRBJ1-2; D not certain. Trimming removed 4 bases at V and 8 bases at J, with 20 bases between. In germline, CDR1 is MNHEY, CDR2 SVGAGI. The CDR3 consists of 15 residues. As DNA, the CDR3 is TGTGCCAGCAGTTCCGTAGATCCGCTTTTCTGGGGCTACACCTTC. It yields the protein CASSSVDPLFWGYTF.

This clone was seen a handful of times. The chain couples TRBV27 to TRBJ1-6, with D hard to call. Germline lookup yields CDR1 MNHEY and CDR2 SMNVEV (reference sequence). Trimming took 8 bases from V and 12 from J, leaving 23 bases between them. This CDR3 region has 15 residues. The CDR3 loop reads CASSSGTAANRPLHF. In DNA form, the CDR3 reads TGTGCCAGCTCTTCAGGAACGGCGGCCAACAGACCCCTCCACTTT.

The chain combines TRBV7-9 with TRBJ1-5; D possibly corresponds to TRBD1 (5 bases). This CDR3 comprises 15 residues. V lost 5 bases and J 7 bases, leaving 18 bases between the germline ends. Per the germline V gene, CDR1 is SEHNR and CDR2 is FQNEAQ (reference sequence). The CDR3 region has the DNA TGTGCCAGCAGCCAATCGACAGATCGAGGGCAGCCCCAGCATTTT. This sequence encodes CASSQSTDRGQPQHF.

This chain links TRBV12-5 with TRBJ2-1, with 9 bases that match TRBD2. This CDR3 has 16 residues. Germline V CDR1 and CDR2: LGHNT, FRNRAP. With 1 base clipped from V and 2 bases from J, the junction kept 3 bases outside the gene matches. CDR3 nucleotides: TGTGCTAGTGGTTTGGCCCTAGCGGGGCCCTACAATGAGCAGTTCTTC. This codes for CASGLALAGPYNEQFF.

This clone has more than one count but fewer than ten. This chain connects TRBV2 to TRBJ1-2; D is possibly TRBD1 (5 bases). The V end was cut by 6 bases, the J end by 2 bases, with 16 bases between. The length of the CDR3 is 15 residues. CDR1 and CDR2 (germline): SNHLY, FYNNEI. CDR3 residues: CASSRDGSVNYGYTF. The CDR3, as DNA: TGTGCCAGCAGCAGGGATGGGTCGGTAAACTATGGCTACACCTTC.

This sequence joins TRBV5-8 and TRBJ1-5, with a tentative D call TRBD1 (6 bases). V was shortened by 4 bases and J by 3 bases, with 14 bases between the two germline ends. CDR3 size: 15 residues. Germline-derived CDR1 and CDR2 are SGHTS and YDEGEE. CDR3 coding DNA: TGTGCCAGCAGCGCCGGACAGAAGATCAATCAGCCCCAGCATTTT. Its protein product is CASSAGQKINQPQHF.